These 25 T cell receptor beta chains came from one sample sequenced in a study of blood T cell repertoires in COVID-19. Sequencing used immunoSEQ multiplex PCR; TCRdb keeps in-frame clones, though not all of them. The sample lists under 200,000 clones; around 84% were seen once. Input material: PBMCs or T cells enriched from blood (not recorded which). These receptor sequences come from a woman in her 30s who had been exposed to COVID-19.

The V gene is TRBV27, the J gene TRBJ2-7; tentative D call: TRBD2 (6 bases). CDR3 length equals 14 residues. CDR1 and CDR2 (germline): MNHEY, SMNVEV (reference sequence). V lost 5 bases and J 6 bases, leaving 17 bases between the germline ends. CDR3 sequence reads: CASSPRGTLFEQYF. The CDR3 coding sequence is TGTGCCAGCAGTCCTCGGGGGACCCTTTTCGAGCAGTACTTC.

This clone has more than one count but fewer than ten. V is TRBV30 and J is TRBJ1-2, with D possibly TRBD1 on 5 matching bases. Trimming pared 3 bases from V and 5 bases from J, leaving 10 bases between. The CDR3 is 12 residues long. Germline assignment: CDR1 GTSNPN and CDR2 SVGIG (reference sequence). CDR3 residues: CAWRLQVYGYTF. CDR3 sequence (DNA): TGTGCCTGGAGATTACAGGTTTATGGCTACACCTTC.

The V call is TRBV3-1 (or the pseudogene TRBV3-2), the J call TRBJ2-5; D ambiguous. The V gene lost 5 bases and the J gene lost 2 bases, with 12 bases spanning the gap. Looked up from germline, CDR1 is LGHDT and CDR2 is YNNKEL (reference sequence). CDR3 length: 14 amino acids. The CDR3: CASSYAQRQETQYF. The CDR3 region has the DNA TGTGCCAGCAGCTACGCCCAACGGCAAGAGACCCAGTACTTC.

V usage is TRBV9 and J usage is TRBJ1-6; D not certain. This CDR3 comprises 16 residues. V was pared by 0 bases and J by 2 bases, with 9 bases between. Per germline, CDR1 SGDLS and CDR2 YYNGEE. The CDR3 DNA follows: TGTGCCAGCAGCGTAGGGCCCGCGGCCTATAATTCACCCCTCCACTTT. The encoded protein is CASSVGPAAYNSPLHF. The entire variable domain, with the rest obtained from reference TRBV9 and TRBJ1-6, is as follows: DSGVTQTPKHLITATGQRVTLRCSPRSGDLSVYWYQQSLDQGLQFLIQYYNGEERAKGNILERFSAQQFPDLHSELNLSSLELGDSALYFCASSVGPAAYNSPLHFGNGTRLTVT.

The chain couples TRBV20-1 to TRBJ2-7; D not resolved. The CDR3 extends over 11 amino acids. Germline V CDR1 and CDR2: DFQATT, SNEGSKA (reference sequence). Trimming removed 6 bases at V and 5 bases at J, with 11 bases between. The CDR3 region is CSAETSDEQYF. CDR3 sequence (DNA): TGCAGTGCCGAGACTTCTGACGAGCAGTACTTC.

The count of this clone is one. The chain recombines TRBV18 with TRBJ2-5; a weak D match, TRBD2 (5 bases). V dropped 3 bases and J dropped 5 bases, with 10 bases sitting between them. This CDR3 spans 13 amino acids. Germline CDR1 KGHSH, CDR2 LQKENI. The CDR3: CASSPRGWETQYF. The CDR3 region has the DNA TGTGCCAGCTCACCGAGAGGGTGGGAGACCCAGTACTTC.

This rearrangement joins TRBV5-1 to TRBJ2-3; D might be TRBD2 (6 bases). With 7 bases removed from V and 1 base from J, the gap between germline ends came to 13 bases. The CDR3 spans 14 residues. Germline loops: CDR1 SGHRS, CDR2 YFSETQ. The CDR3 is CASHRTGGTDTQYF. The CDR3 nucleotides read TGCGCCAGCCACAGGACGGGGGGCACAGATACGCAGTATTTT.

CDR3 coding DNA: TGTGCCAGCATCTTAAGCGGGCATGGCGCAGATACGCAGTATTTT. Translation: CASILSGHGADTQYF. The chain recombines TRBV5-4 with TRBJ2-3; D is perhaps TRBD2 (6 bases). V gave up 6 bases and J gave up 4 bases, with 18 bases separating them. This CDR3 is built from 15 residues. CDR1 SGHNT and CDR2 YYREEE come from the germline V gene (reference sequence).

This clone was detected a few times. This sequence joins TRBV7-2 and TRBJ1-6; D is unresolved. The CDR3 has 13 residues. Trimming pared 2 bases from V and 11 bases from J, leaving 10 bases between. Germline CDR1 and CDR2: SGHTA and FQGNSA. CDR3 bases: TGTGCCAGCAGCTTAACGACCAGCGCACCCCTCCACTTT. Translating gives CASSLTTSAPLHF.

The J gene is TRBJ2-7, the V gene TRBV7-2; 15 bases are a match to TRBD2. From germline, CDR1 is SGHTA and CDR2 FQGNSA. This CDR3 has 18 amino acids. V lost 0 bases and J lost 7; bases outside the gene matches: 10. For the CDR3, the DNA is TGTGCCAGCAGCTTAGCCAGGACCGGACTAGCGGGGGGGCGGGAGCAGTACTTC. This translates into CASSLARTGLAGGREQYF.

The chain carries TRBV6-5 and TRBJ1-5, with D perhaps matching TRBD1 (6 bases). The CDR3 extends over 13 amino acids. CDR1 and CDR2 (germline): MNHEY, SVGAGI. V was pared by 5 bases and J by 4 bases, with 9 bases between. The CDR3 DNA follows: TGTGCCAGCAGTACACAGGGAAATCAGCCCCAGCATTTT. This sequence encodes CASSTQGNQPQHF.

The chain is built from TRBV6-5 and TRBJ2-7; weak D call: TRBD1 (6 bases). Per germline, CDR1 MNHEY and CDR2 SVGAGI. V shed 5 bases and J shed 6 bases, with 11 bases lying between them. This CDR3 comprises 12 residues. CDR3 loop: CASSTTGLEQYF. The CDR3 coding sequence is TGTGCCAGCAGTACAACAGGGCTCGAGCAGTACTTC.

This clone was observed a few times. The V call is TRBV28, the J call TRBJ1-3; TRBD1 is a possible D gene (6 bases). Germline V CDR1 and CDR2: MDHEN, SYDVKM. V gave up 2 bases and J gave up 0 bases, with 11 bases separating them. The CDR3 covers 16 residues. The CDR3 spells CASSLLTGTSGNTIYF. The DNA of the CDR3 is TGTGCCAGCAGTTTACTAACAGGGACCTCTGGAAACACCATATATTTT.

CDR3 loop: CASSLGLQSNQPQHF. The CDR3 DNA reads as TGTGCCAGCAGCTTGGGTCTACAGAGCAATCAGCCCCAGCATTTT. The rearrangement uses TRBV5-8 and TRBJ1-5; D unresolved. Germline CDR1 SGHTS, CDR2 YDEGEE. With 0 bases removed from V and 1 base from J, the gap between germline ends came to 8 bases. This CDR3 region has 15 residues.

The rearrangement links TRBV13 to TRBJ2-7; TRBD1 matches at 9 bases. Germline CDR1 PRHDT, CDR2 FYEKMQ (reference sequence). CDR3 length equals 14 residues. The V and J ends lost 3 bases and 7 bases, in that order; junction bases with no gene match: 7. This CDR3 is CASSFGGQGREQYF. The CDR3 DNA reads TGTGCCAGCAGCTTCGGGGGACAGGGAAGGGAGCAGTACTTC. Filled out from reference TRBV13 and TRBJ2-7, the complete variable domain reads AAGVIQSPRHLIKEKRETATLKCYPIPRHDTVYWYQQGPGQDPQFLISFYEKMQSDKGSIPDRFSAQQFSDYHSELNMSSLELGDSALYFCASSFGGQGREQYFGPGTRLTVT.

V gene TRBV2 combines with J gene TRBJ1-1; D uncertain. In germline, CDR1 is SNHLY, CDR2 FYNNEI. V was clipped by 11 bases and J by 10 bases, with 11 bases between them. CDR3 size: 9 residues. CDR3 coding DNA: TGTGCCTCGGAGGAGGGAGCTTTCTTT. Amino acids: CASEEGAFF.

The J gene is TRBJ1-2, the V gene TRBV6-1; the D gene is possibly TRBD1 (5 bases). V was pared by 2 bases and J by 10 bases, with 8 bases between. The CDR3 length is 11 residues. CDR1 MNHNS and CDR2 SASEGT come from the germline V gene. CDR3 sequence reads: CASSERGAYTF. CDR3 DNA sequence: TGTGCCAGCAGTGAACGTGGGGCCTACACCTTC.

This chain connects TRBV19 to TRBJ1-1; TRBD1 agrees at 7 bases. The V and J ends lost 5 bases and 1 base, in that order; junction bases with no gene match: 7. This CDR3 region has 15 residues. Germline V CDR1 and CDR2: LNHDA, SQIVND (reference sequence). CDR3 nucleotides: TGTGCCAGTAGTGAGCGGACAGGAAGGAACACTGAAGCTTTCTTT. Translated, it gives CASSERTGRNTEAFF.

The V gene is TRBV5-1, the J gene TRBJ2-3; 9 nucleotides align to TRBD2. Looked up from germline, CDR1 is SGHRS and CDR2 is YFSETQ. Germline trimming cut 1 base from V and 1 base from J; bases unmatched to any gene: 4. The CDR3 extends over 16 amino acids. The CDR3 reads CASSLMAGGGTDTQYF. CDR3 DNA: TGCGCCAGCAGCTTGATGGCGGGGGGGGGCACAGATACGCAGTATTTT.

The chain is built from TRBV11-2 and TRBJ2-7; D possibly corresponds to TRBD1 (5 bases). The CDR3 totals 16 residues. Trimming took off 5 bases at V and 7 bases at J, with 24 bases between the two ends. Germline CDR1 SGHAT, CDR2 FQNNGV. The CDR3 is CASSRLMIQGPREQYF. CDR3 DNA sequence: TGTGCCAGCAGCCGCCTAATGATTCAGGGCCCCAGGGAGCAGTACTTC.

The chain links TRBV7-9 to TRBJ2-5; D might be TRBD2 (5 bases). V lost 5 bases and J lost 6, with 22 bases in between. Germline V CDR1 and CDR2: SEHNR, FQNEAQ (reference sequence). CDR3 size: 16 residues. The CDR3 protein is CASSPTRSEGSKTQYF. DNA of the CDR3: TGTGCCAGCAGCCCCACGAGAAGTGAAGGGAGTAAGACCCAGTACTTC.

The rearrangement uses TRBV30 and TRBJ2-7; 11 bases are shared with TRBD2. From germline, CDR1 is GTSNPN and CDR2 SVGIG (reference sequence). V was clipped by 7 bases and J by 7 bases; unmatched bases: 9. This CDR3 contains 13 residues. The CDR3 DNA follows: TGTGCCTCCGGGACTAGCGGAGTCCTGGAGCAGTACTTC. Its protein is CASGTSGVLEQYF.

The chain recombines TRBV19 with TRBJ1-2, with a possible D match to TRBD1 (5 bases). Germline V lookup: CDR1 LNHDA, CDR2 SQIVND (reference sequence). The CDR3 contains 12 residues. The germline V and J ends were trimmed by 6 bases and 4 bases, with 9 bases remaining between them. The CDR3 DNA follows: TGTGCCAGTAGGACGGGGGTCTATGGCTACACCTTC. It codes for CASRTGVYGYTF.

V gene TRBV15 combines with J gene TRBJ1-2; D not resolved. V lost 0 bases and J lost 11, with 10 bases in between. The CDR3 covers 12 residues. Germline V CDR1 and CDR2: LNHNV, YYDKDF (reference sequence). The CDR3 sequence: CATSRDPSEYTF. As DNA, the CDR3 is TGTGCCACCAGCAGAGACCCCTCCGAGTACACCTTC.

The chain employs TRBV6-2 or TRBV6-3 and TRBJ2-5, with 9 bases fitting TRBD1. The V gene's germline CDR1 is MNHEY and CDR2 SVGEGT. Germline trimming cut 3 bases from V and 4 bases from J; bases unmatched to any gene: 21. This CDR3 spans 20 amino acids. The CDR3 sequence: CASSYWHRSVGTGKRETQYF. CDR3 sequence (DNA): TGTGCCAGCAGTTATTGGCATCGATCAGTGGGGACAGGGAAACGAGAGACCCAGTACTTC.